The 26 T cell receptor beta chains given below trace back to one sample, sequenced in a study of OX40 agonist ivuxolimab in advanced cancers. TCRdb keeps only in-frame clones here, not all; method: immunoSEQ multiplex PCR. In the table there are some 50,000 clones, around four fifths of which are singletons. The source was CD4+ or CD8+ T cells sorted from blood, collected in a trial of the OX40 agonist ivuxolimab. These receptors originate from an adult with an advanced solid tumor such as melanoma, head and neck, liver or kidney cancer.

CDR3: CASSSEGETQYF. The CDR3 DNA reads as TGTGCCAGCAGCTCGGAGGGGGAGACCCAGTACTTC. The chain joins TRBV5-5 to TRBJ2-5; tentatively, D is TRBD2 (6 bases). CDR1 SGHKS and CDR2 YYEKEE come from the germline V gene (reference sequence). This CDR3 is 12 amino acids long. The V end was cut by 3 bases, the J end by 5 bases, with 8 bases between.

V and J are TRBV19 and TRBJ1-2, with TRBD1 identical over 10 bases. Germline trimming cut 3 bases from V and 4 bases from J; bases unmatched to any gene: 11. CDR1 and CDR2 from the germline V gene are LNHDA and SQIVND (reference sequence). This CDR3 has 17 residues. The CDR3 DNA reads TGTGCCAGTAGTATGGACAGGGGGAATTTAGAGGGCTATGGCTACACCTTC. As protein: CASSMDRGNLEGYGYTF. Full variable domain (outside the CDR3, taken from reference TRBV19 and TRBJ1-2): DGGITQSPKYLFRKEGQNVTLSCEQNLNHDAMYWYRQDPGQGLRLIYYSQIVNDFQKGDIAEGYSVSREKKESFPLTVTSAQKNPTAFYLCASSMDRGNLEGYGYTFGSGTRLTVV.

As DNA, the CDR3 is TGCGCCAGCAGCTTGGCCTCCGGGACTAGCGGGGGGAATGAGCAGTTCTTC. Its translation: CASSLASGTSGGNEQFF. V usage is TRBV5-1 and J usage is TRBJ2-1; 15 nucleotides align to TRBD2. With V trimmed by 0 bases and J by 7 bases, 5 bases remained unmatched. The CDR3 runs to 17 residues. Germline CDR1 reads SGHRS; CDR2 reads YFSETQ.

The rearrangement links TRBV10-3 to TRBJ1-6; D might be TRBD1 (5 bases). Trimming left V 7 bases short and J 11 bases short, with 15 bases between. The CDR3 extends over 13 amino acids. Germline V gene data show CDR1 as ENHRY and CDR2 as SYGVKD. The CDR3 region has the DNA TGTGCCATCACCGATGGCCGGGGGGCACCCCTCCACTTT. It codes for CAITDGRGAPLHF.

The chain uses TRBV28 and TRBJ2-2; D is uncertain. The length of the CDR3 is 12 residues. CDR1 is MDHEN, CDR2 SYDVKM, per germline. V was cut by 4 bases and J by 8 bases, with 8 bases left in between. The DNA for the CDR3 is TGTGCCAGCAGTTCCTCATTTGGGGAGCTGTTTTTT. This sequence encodes CASSSSFGELFF.

The table lists this clone with a count of one. The chain carries TRBV12-5 and TRBJ2-7; no clear D gene. Germline V gene sequence: CDR1 LGHNT, CDR2 FRNRAP. This CDR3 is 14 amino acids long. Trimming left V 4 bases short and J 1 base short, with 11 bases between. The DNA for the CDR3 is TGTGCTAGTGGTTCCCCGCTGGTTTCCTACGAGCAGTACTTC. This codes for CASGSPLVSYEQYF.

This chain links TRBV29-1 with TRBJ2-7, with D tentatively TRBD2 (5 bases). The CDR3 sequence is 11 residues long. V lost 7 bases and J 3 bases, leaving 10 bases between the germline ends. Germline V gene data show CDR1 as SQVTM and CDR2 as ANQGSEA. The CDR3 loop is CSADGVYEQYF. Written as DNA, the CDR3 is TGCAGCGCCGACGGGGTCTACGAGCAGTACTTC.

This clone was observed a single time. The chain carries TRBV7-9 and TRBJ2-3; no definite D call. CDR3 length equals 11 residues. The germline CDR1 and CDR2 sequences are SEHNR and FQNEAQ (reference sequence). The V end lost 3 bases, the J end lost 2 bases, and 0 bases lay between the germline ends. The CDR3 DNA is TGTGCCAGCAGCTTCACAGATACGCAGTATTTT. Amino acid sequence: CASSFTDTQYF.

The chain carries TRBV11-2 and TRBJ2-3; TRBD2 agrees at 8 bases. V dropped 5 bases and J dropped 1; count of bases not matched to a gene: 8. The CDR3 length is 16 residues. Germline CDR1 SGHAT, CDR2 FQNNGV. CDR3 DNA: TGTGCCAGCAGCCCCCAAGGACTAGCCGGCACAGATACGCAGTATTTT. Protein product: CASSPQGLAGTDTQYF.

The V gene is TRBV28, the J gene TRBJ2-1; 9 bases are shared with TRBD1. The CDR3 sequence is 18 residues long. From germline, CDR1 is MDHEN and CDR2 SYDVKM. Unmatched junction bases numbered 12, after V lost 6 bases and J lost 0 bases. The CDR3 DNA is TGTGCCAGCAGCCCCCCCACAGGGGGCATAGGCTCCTACAATGAGCAGTTCTTC. This encodes CASSPPTGGIGSYNEQFF.

This clone was observed a single time. This chain joins TRBV18 and TRBJ2-1; 15 positions agree with TRBD2. CDR1 and CDR2 (germline): KGHSH, LQKENI. Germline trimming cut 6 bases from V and 6 bases from J; bases unmatched to any gene: 3. This CDR3 is built from 15 residues. The CDR3 is CASSPGLAGGNEQFF. The CDR3 DNA reads as TGTGCCAGCTCGCCGGGACTAGCGGGGGGCAATGAGCAGTTCTTC.

The chain uses TRBV6-5 and TRBJ2-2; no reliable D call. The CDR3 totals 13 residues. Germline V gene sequence: CDR1 MNHEY, CDR2 SVGAGI. V dropped 0 bases and J dropped 6 bases, with 5 bases sitting between them. CDR3 sequence reads: CASSYSMAGELFF. The DNA of the CDR3 is TGTGCCAGCAGTTACTCGATGGCCGGGGAGCTGTTTTTT.

The V call is TRBV10-2, the J call TRBJ2-5; unclear D gene. Germline V gene lookup returns CDR1 WSHSY and CDR2 SAAADI. The CDR3 length is 10 residues. V lost 2 bases and J lost 10, with 5 bases in between. The CDR3 is CASSEGLQYF. The CDR3 bases are TGCGCCAGCAGTGAGGGCCTCCAGTACTTC.

The V gene is TRBV5-1, the J gene TRBJ2-2; D is unclear. V lost 0 bases and J lost 6, with 12 bases in between. The CDR3 is made up of 15 amino acids. Germline assignment: CDR1 SGHRS and CDR2 YFSETQ. The CDR3 is CASSLGQERPGELFF. DNA for the CDR3: TGCGCCAGCAGCTTGGGGCAGGAGAGGCCCGGGGAGCTGTTTTTT.

The V and J genes are TRBV15 and TRBJ2-7, with D uncertain. The CDR3 spans 15 residues. Germline lookup yields CDR1 LNHNV and CDR2 YYDKDF (reference sequence). With 0 bases removed from V and 1 base from J, the gap between germline ends came to 10 bases. CDR3 sequence: CATSRDLGSSYEQYF. The CDR3 DNA reads TGTGCCACCAGCAGAGATCTGGGGTCGTCCTACGAGCAGTACTTC.

This clone has only one observation. The chain couples TRBV20-1 to TRBJ1-1, with unresolved D. The CDR3 consists of 11 residues. V gave up 3 bases and J gave up 6 bases, with 8 bases separating them. Germline V gene sequence: CDR1 DFQATT, CDR2 SNEGSKA (reference sequence). The DNA for the CDR3 is TGCAGTGCTAGCCGGGGAGCTGAAGCTTTCTTT. Its translation: CSASRGAEAFF.

The chain links TRBV5-4 to TRBJ1-5, with 8 nucleotides matching TRBD1. V was clipped by 5 bases and J by 7 bases; unmatched bases: 8. CDR1 is SGHNT and CDR2 is YYREEE in the germline V gene (reference sequence). The CDR3 consists of 14 residues. CDR3 sequence (DNA): TGTGCCAGCAGTGATGGACAGGGAGGACAGCCCCAGCATTTT. Protein product: CASSDGQGGQPQHF.

This clone was counted once. This chain uses TRBV7-2 with TRBJ2-7, with 10 positions matching TRBD1. This CDR3 has 13 residues. Per germline, CDR1 SGHTA and CDR2 FQGNSA. V was clipped by 5 bases and J by 8 bases; unmatched bases: 6. The CDR3 is CASSPRDRGQQYF. The CDR3 DNA reads as TGTGCCAGCAGCCCCCGGGACAGGGGACAGCAGTACTTC.

The chain joins TRBV28 to TRBJ1-2; unclear D gene. Germline V gives CDR1 MDHEN, CDR2 SYDVKM. Trimming shortened V by 6 bases and J by 0 bases, and 11 bases separated the two germline ends. The length of the CDR3 is 14 residues. The CDR3 spells CASRTTPANYGYTF. CDR3 nucleotides: TGTGCCAGCAGGACTACACCGGCTAACTATGGCTACACCTTC.

The genes are TRBV6-5 and TRBJ1-3; D gene uncertain. Germline V lookup: CDR1 MNHEY, CDR2 SVGAGI. V lost 7 bases to trimming and J lost 0 bases, with 7 bases between them. CDR3 size: 13 residues. CDR3 sequence: CASNPTSGNTIYF. As DNA, the CDR3 is TGTGCCAGCAACCCCACCTCTGGAAACACCATATATTTT.

The chain couples TRBV1 to TRBJ2-5; TRBD2 was called by the table and not checked on the DNA. TRBV1 is tagged as a pseudogene. CDR3 length: 17 residues. CDR3 nucleotides: TGCACCAGCAGCCAGTATCTAGCGGGACCCCTCCAAGAGACCCAGTACTTC. Encoded protein: CTSSQYLAGPLQETQYF.

There are a few counts of this clone. This chain connects TRBV9 to TRBJ1-2; 11 bases are shared with TRBD1. In germline, CDR1 is SGDLS, CDR2 YYNGEE. The CDR3 consists of 16 residues. V was clipped by 4 bases and J by 4 bases; unmatched bases: 9. The CDR3 region has the DNA TGTGCCAGCAGCCAAGTCGGGACAGGGGGATCCTATGGCTACACCTTC. It specifies CASSQVGTGGSYGYTF.

V usage is TRBV2 and J usage is TRBJ1-5; D is unresolved. The CDR3 contains 12 residues. V lost 5 bases and J 11 bases, leaving 13 bases between the germline ends. Germline lookup yields CDR1 SNHLY and CDR2 FYNNEI. CDR3 nucleotides: TGTGCCAGCAGTATAAGATCGGAGGCCCAGCATTTT. Protein: CASSIRSEAQHF.

This clone was recorded only once. The gene calls are TRBV4-1 and TRBJ2-2, with D perhaps TRBD2 (7 bases). The CDR3 loop spans 16 amino acids. The germline V and J ends were trimmed by 6 bases and 3 bases, with 17 bases remaining between them. Per the germline V gene, CDR1 is MGHRA and CDR2 is YSYEKL. CDR3 bases: TGCGCCAGCAGTCTGCCCCGGGGGGCGGACACCGGGGAGCTGTTTTTT. It specifies CASSLPRGADTGELFF.

The chain joins TRBV10-1 to TRBJ1-3; D ambiguous. Trimming shortened V by 6 bases and J by 0 bases, and 18 bases separated the two germline ends. This CDR3 has 17 residues. From germline, CDR1 is WNHNN and CDR2 SYGVQD (reference sequence). Here the CDR3 DNA reads TGCGCCAGCAGGGAACAGTTGACTAATCCCTCTGGAAACACCATATATTTT. Translating it yields CASREQLTNPSGNTIYF.

Details on this clone: The CDR3 carries no conserved terminal phenylalanine or tryptophan, so it likely arises from a read error. This chain uses TRBV29-1 with TRBJ2-4; D remains ambiguous. The germline gives CDR1 SQVTM, CDR2 ANQGSEA. The CDR3 contains 13 residues. V shed 7 bases and J shed 1 base, with 11 bases lying between them. CDR3 nucleotides: TGCAGCGCGGAGTTCACGGCCAAAAACATTCAGTACCTC. It encodes CSAEFTAKNIQYL.